The source of this T cell receptor (beta chain) is a study of T cells expressing NK-cell markers. For the study at large: The TCR beta repertoires originated in sorted CD3+CD56+NKG2C+, CD3+CD56+NKG2C- and CD3+CD56-NKG2C+ T cells. Most of the eight sequenced donors tested HCMV-seropositive; one tested seronegative.

General study points: The study found these clonotypes also leading the CD3+CD56-NKG2C+ fraction in four donors.

As for this clonotype: The antigen remains undetermined.

TCRdb re-called the 5' RACE reads and shows each CDR3 protein once, DNA omitted. With about 460,000 distinct CDR3 sequences in the sample, the ten largest clones hold around 1.4%. This CDR3 has 14 residues. Germline V gene sequence: CDR1 MNHEY, CDR2 SVGAGI. The genes are TRBV6-5 and TRBJ2-7; TCRdb picks TRBD1, but there is no DNA to check that call. This TCR came from a woman in her fifties or sixties in good health. Sequenced material: blood T cells: a sorted CD56 or NKG2C T cell subset, CD4+ or CD8+ T cells, or bulk PBMC T cells (not recorded which). CDR3 region: CASSRRDRYYEQYF.